Below, 31 T cell receptor beta chains from the same sample are listed, as sequenced in a study of graft-versus-host responses after intestinal transplantation. Their target antigens are unknown. Only in-frame clones appear in the TCRdb table, and some are missing; sequencing was by immunoSEQ multiplex PCR. The sample includes about 39,000 clones, about 94% of them seen just once. Sequenced here: unstimulated CD8+ T cells sorted from spleen or lymph node cells, sampled before transplant. These receptor sequences come from a human donor who was the organ donor for an intestinal transplant.

On this clone itself: The junction and the germline gene differ at one end; a read error may be behind it. The chain has TRBV5-4 and TRBJ2-3; D may be TRBD2 (6 bases). This CDR3 comprises 14 residues. Per the germline V gene, CDR1 is SGHNT and CDR2 is YYREEE (reference sequence). CDR3 coding DNA: TGTGCCAGCAGCTTCGGGCGGGGCACAGATGCGCAGTATTTT. Residues: CASSFGRGTDAQYF.

V and J are TRBV5-6 and TRBJ2-1, with 10 bases aligning to TRBD2. Germline V gene sequence: CDR1 SGHDT, CDR2 YYEEEE. V shed 1 base and J 6 bases; nucleotides not matched to a gene: 4. The CDR3 is 15 residues long. This chain's CDR3 is CASSLLAGVGNEQFF. CDR3 sequence (DNA): TGTGCCAGCAGCTTGCTAGCGGGAGTGGGCAATGAGCAGTTCTTC.

The CDR3 nucleotides are TGCGCCAGCAGCTTGGGACTAGCGGGACTTTGGTACCAAGAGACCCAGTACTTC. Translation: CASSLGLAGLWYQETQYF. The chain has TRBV5-1 and TRBJ2-5; 11 nucleotides agree with TRBD2. Looked up from germline, CDR1 is SGHRS and CDR2 is YFSETQ. The ends lost 0 bases at V and 0 bases at J; junction bases unmatched: 7. The CDR3 runs 18 residues.

V gene TRBV6-6 combines with J gene TRBJ2-1; 8 bases are shared with TRBD2. CDR1 and CDR2 from the germline V gene are MNHNY and SVGAGI (reference sequence). This CDR3 has 15 amino acids. V shed 6 bases and J 4 bases; nucleotides not matched to a gene: 8. The CDR3 sequence: CASSHGLAGYNEQFF. CDR3 coding DNA: TGTGCCAGCAGCCACGGACTAGCAGGGTACAATGAGCAGTTCTTC.

The rearrangement uses TRBV25-1 and TRBJ2-7; D not certain. With 1 base removed from V and 1 base from J, the gap between germline ends came to 5 bases. The CDR3 has 13 residues. Per the germline V gene, CDR1 is MGHDK and CDR2 is SYGVNS. This CDR3 is CASSEFQSYEQYF. As DNA, the CDR3 is TGTGCCAGCAGTGAATTCCAGTCCTACGAGCAGTACTTC.

The rearrangement uses TRBV7-9 and TRBJ1-2, with D hard to call. The ends were cut back, 0 bases at V and 6 bases at J, with 11 bases in the middle. From germline, CDR1 is SEHNR and CDR2 FQNEAQ (reference sequence). The CDR3 loop spans 14 amino acids. Written as DNA, the CDR3 is TGTGCCAGCAGCTTAGCGAGTACAGTCAATGGCTACACCTTC. Translated, it gives CASSLASTVNGYTF.

The rearrangement joins TRBV7-2 to TRBJ2-7, with a weak D call TRBD2 (6 bases). The CDR3 totals 14 residues. In germline, CDR1 is SGHTA, CDR2 FQGNSA. V was shortened by 5 bases and J by 5 bases, with 16 bases between the two germline ends. The CDR3 nucleotides are TGTGCCAGCAGCCCCTCTCCGCGGGGAGACGAGCAGTACTTC. Translation gives CASSPSPRGDEQYF.

The CDR3 is CASSLGRRSYEQYF. DNA of the CDR3: TGTGCCAGCAGTTTAGGCAGGCGTTCCTACGAGCAGTACTTC. The chain uses TRBV28 and TRBJ2-7; no firm D call. Germline assignment: CDR1 MDHEN and CDR2 SYDVKM. With 2 bases removed from V and 1 base from J, the gap between germline ends came to 9 bases. The CDR3 sequence is 14 residues long.

This clone appeared once. The chain has TRBV27 and TRBJ2-1; 11 positions agree with TRBD2. The germline CDR1 and CDR2 sequences are MNHEY and SMNVEV (reference sequence). V trimming: 5 bases; J trimming: 4 bases; junction bases outside the gene matches: 4. CDR3 size: 15 residues. CDR3 in amino acids: CASSQGLAGYNEQFF. The CDR3 nucleotides read TGTGCCAGCAGTCAAGGACTAGCGGGTTACAATGAGCAGTTCTTC.

The genes are TRBV29-1 and TRBJ1-2; D remains ambiguous. CDR3 length: 12 residues. Trimming took off 6 bases at V and 4 bases at J, with 12 bases between the two ends. From germline, CDR1 is SQVTM and CDR2 ANQGSEA. CDR3 amino acids: CSVPDGSYGYTF. Here the CDR3 DNA reads TGCAGCGTCCCGGACGGATCCTATGGCTACACCTTC. Looking up the rest from reference TRBV29-1 and TRBJ1-2 gives the full variable domain: SAVISQKPSRDICQRGTSLTIQCQVDSQVTMMFWYRQQPGQSLTLIATANQGSEATYESGFVIDKFPISRPNLTFSTLTVSNMSPEDSSIYLCSVPDGSYGYTFGSGTRLTVV.

The rearrangement links TRBV19 to TRBJ2-1; 9 bases are shared with TRBD2. V dropped 3 bases and J dropped 7; count of bases not matched to a gene: 7. Germline-derived CDR1 and CDR2 are LNHDA and SQIVND (reference sequence). CDR3 length: 15 residues. CDR3 DNA sequence: TGTGCCAGTAGTATCCTTCTAGCGGGATTTAATGAGCAGTTCTTC. Translation: CASSILLAGFNEQFF.

V usage is TRBV27 and J usage is TRBJ2-3; D unresolved. V lost 7 bases, J lost 5 bases, and 7 bases lay in between. CDR1 and CDR2 (germline): MNHEY, SMNVEV (reference sequence). CDR3 length: 11 residues. The CDR3 is CASTWGDTQYF. The CDR3 region has the DNA TGTGCCAGCACCTGGGGAGATACGCAGTATTTT.

This clone was picked up one time. V is TRBV16 and J is TRBJ2-5; D gene ambiguous. V was clipped by 1 base and J by 9 bases, with 18 bases between them. CDR3 size: 15 residues. The germline V gene has CDR1 KGHSY and CDR2 FQNENV. Written as DNA, the CDR3 is TGTGCCAGCAGCCAATTCAACGACCTTGGAAAGGCCCAGTACTTC. As protein: CASSQFNDLGKAQYF.

In this sample, this clone turned up once. The gene calls are TRBV6-1 and TRBJ2-1; D gene ambiguous. CDR1 is MNHNS and CDR2 is SASEGT in the germline V gene. This CDR3 has 12 amino acids. V was cut by 4 bases and J by 5 bases, with 6 bases left in between. The CDR3 loop is CASSGRDNEQFF. As DNA, the CDR3 is TGTGCCAGCAGTGGCCGGGACAATGAGCAGTTCTTC.

Notes on this clone: This may stem from a read error, because a much larger clone lies one nucleotide away. The chain recombines TRBV9 with TRBJ1-4; 9 bases fit TRBD1. The CDR3 is 15 residues long. V gave up 5 bases and J gave up 3 bases; unmatched junction bases: 5. From germline, CDR1 is SGDLS and CDR2 YYNGEE. CDR3 DNA sequence: TGTGCCAGCAGTTCCGGGACAGGGCCTAATGAAAAACTGTTTTTT. Amino acids: CASSSGTGPNEKLFF.

The chain recombines TRBV4-3 with TRBJ2-7; 7 bases align to TRBD2. J gave up 1 base and V 1 base, and 25 bases lay outside the gene matches. The CDR3 is 22 residues long. Germline V CDR1 and CDR2: LGHNA, YSLEER. The CDR3 loop reads CASSQVMLLGLLAPLESYEQYF. CDR3 DNA sequence: TGCGCCAGCAGCCAAGTAATGTTGCTCGGGCTACTAGCGCCCCTCGAATCCTACGAGCAGTACTTC.

CDR3 residues: CASRPGMGGELFF. The CDR3 DNA sequence: TGTGCCAGCCGTCCAGGGATGGGCGGGGAGCTGTTTTTT. The chain combines TRBV27 with TRBJ2-2, with D possibly matching TRBD1 (5 bases). Germline V lookup: CDR1 MNHEY, CDR2 SMNVEV (reference sequence). V was pared by 8 bases and J by 7 bases, with 14 bases between. The length of the CDR3 is 13 residues.

The rearrangement links TRBV28 to TRBJ2-2, with 8 bases lining up with TRBD2. The CDR3 totals 14 residues. CDR1 is MDHEN, CDR2 SYDVKM, per germline. Trimming at V came to 6 bases and at J to 3 bases, leaving 3 bases not matched to a gene. This CDR3 is CASRRGVDTGELFF. The CDR3 nucleotides read TGTGCCAGCAGGCGGGGGGTCGACACCGGGGAGCTGTTTTTT.

This clone was counted between two and nine times. The genes are TRBV7-8 and TRBJ2-2; TRBD2 matches at 9 bases. Germline V gene data show CDR1 as SGHVS and CDR2 as FQNEAQ. The length of the CDR3 is 16 residues. Trimming removed 1 base from V and 5 bases from J; junction bases left unmatched: 5. The chain's CDR3 is CASSLEGGRGTGELFF. In DNA, the CDR3 is TGTGCCAGCAGCTTAGAGGGCGGGAGGGGGACCGGGGAGCTGTTTTTT.

The rearrangement joins TRBV10-1 to TRBJ2-1, with 12 bases aligning to TRBD1. The CDR3 extends over 17 amino acids. CDR1 is WNHNN and CDR2 is SYGVQD in the germline V gene (reference sequence). Losses at the gene ends were 7 bases for V and 5 bases for J; bases not matched to a gene: 12. For the CDR3, the DNA is TGCGCCAGCACTAGGGACAGGGGGCACCCCAGGAACAATGAGCAGTTCTTC. It specifies CASTRDRGHPRNNEQFF.

The chain joins TRBV30 to TRBJ1-3, with unresolved D. Per germline, CDR1 GTSNPN and CDR2 SVGIG (reference sequence). This CDR3 contains 12 residues. The V and J ends lost 3 bases and 0 bases respectively, with 3 bases between them. CDR3: CAWSDSGNTIYF. CDR3 nucleotides: TGTGCCTGGAGCGACTCTGGAAACACCATATATTTT.

The chain's CDR3 is CASSLHWGQGRTDTQYF. DNA of the CDR3: TGCGCCAGCAGCCTCCACTGGGGACAGGGGAGGACAGATACGCAGTATTTT. The V gene is TRBV4-1, the J gene TRBJ2-3; TRBD1 matches 10 bases. The ends lost 4 bases at V and 3 bases at J; junction bases unmatched: 10. This CDR3 is built from 17 residues. The germline CDR1 and CDR2 sequences are MGHRA and YSYEKL.

The V gene is TRBV7-9, the J gene TRBJ1-6; 10 bases are shared with TRBD1. Trimming at V came to 4 bases and at J to 9 bases, leaving 9 bases not matched to a gene. CDR1 SEHNR and CDR2 FQNEAQ come from the germline V gene (reference sequence). The CDR3 totals 16 residues. The CDR3 sequence: CASSSATGQGISPLHF. CDR3 DNA sequence: TGTGCCAGCAGCTCAGCGACGGGACAGGGGATTTCACCCCTCCACTTT.

V and J are TRBV28 and TRBJ2-7; 7 bases are shared with TRBD2. Germline V gene data show CDR1 as MDHEN and CDR2 as SYDVKM. The CDR3 has 14 amino acids. V trimming: 3 bases; J trimming: 6 bases; junction bases outside the gene matches: 8. CDR3 region: CASSLLLAIGEQYF. DNA for the CDR3: TGTGCCAGCAGTTTGTTACTAGCGATTGGCGAGCAGTACTTC.

This sequence joins TRBV28 and TRBJ2-1; no clear D gene. Germline lookup yields CDR1 MDHEN and CDR2 SYDVKM. Trimming stripped 3 bases from V and 15 bases from J, with 18 bases between. The CDR3 runs 13 residues. The CDR3 nucleotides are TGTGCCAGCAGTTTTAAAAGCTCCCCCCCGCGGTTCTTC. This sequence encodes CASSFKSSPPRFF.

Only one count was recorded for this clone. The chain links TRBV5-5 to TRBJ2-1; 9 bases are a match to TRBD1. The V gene's germline CDR1 is SGHKS and CDR2 YYEKEE (reference sequence). J was trimmed by 4 bases and V by 2 bases; bases with no gene match: 4. The CDR3 has 15 amino acids. CDR3 in amino acids: CASSFRDREYNEQFF. CDR3 nucleotides: TGTGCCAGCAGCTTCCGGGACAGGGAATACAATGAGCAGTTCTTC.

As to this clone: One end of the junction is discordant with germline, which a read error may explain. This chain links TRBV7-7 with TRBJ2-7; 8 positions match TRBD2. The CDR3 is 11 residues long. Germline-derived CDR1 and CDR2 are SSHAT and FNYEAQ (reference sequence). CDR3 coding DNA: TGTGCTAGCAGCGCGGGGGGTGAGCAGTACTTC. Protein product: CASSAGGEQYF.

The V call is TRBV6-6, the J call TRBJ1-1; D is undetermined. The CDR3 has 11 residues. Trimming pared 8 bases from V and 4 bases from J, leaving 8 bases between. CDR1 MNHNY and CDR2 SVGAGI come from the germline V gene (reference sequence). CDR3 DNA: TGTGCCAGCCAGGAGGGCACTGAAGCTTTCTTT. Its protein product is CASQEGTEAFF.

The J gene is TRBJ2-5, the V gene TRBV15; no clear D gene. CDR1 is LNHNV and CDR2 is YYDKDF in the germline V gene (reference sequence). The ends were cut back, 0 bases at V and 1 base at J, with 9 bases in the middle. The CDR3 loop spans 15 amino acids. This CDR3 is CATSRERRTQETQYF. The CDR3 DNA follows: TGTGCCACCAGCAGAGAGAGGAGAACCCAAGAGACCCAGTACTTC.

The rearrangement uses TRBV15 and TRBJ2-3; D tentatively reads TRBD1 or TRBD2 (6 bases each). Germline values: CDR1 LNHNV, CDR2 YYDKDF (reference sequence). V lost 9 bases and J 2 bases, leaving 15 bases between the germline ends. The CDR3 contains 14 residues. CDR3 coding DNA: TGTGCCACTACCCTAGGGGGACTCACAGATACGCAGTATTTT. Translated: CATTLGGLTDTQYF.

The J gene is TRBJ2-1, the V gene TRBV19; tentatively, D is TRBD2 (5 bases). V lost 1 base and J 9 bases, leaving 7 bases between the germline ends. CDR1 and CDR2 (germline): LNHDA, SQIVND (reference sequence). The CDR3 runs to 12 residues. CDR3 in DNA: TGTGCCAGTAGTATAGGAGGGCGTGAGCAGTTCTTC. Protein sequence: CASSIGGREQFF. The variable domain in full, with the rest retrieved from reference TRBV19 and TRBJ2-1, is DGGITQSPKYLFRKEGQNVTLSCEQNLNHDAMYWYRQDPGQGLRLIYYSQIVNDFQKGDIAEGYSVSREKKESFPLTVTSAQKNPTAFYLCASSIGGREQFFGPGTRLTVL.